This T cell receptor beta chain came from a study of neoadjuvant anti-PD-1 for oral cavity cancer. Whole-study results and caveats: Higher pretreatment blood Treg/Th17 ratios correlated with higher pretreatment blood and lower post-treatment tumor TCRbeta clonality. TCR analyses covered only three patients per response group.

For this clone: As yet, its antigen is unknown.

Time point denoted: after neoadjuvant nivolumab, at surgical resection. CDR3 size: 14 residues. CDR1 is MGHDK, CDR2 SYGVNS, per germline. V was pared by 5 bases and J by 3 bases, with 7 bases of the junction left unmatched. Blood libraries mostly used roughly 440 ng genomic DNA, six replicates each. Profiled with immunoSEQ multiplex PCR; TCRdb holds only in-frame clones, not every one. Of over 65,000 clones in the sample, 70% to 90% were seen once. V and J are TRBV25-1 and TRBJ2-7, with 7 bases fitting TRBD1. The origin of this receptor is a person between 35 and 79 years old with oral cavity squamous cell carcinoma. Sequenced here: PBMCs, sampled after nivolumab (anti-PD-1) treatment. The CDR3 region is CASSTRDRLYEQYF. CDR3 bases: TGTGCCAGCAGTACTCGGGACAGACTCTACGAGCAGTACTTC.